The clone carrying this T cell receptor (beta chain) has only a few counts. No antigen is known for it. The CDR3 extends over 14 amino acids. Germline V gives CDR1 LNHDA, CDR2 SQIVND (reference sequence). Between the trimmed V and J ends, which lost 5 bases and 3 bases, there was a span of 11 bases. TCRdb analysed the reads with MiXCR anew, one entry per CDR3 protein. The sample yields about 180,000 distinct CDR3 sequences, about 18% seen once. This entry is derived from a study of T cell repertoires in cytomegalovirus infection. Study-wide context: Indications of both CMV infection and matching HLA type were provided by public TCR beta signatures.

Whole-study results and caveats: People with CMV and the relevant HLA were identified by cumulative public TCR beta family frequency. HLA-C-restricted CMV clonotypes gave the most frequent clonotype in two of eight donors.

The chain joins TRBV19 to TRBJ2-1; D may be TRBD2 (5 bases). This clonotype was obtained from a human donor in good health (CMV status not recorded). Some clones in this sample may be carry-over from other donors' samples. The specimen sequenced was CD8+ T cells from PBMCs. The CDR3 protein is CASSESRGYNEQFF. For the CDR3, the DNA is TGTGCCAGTAGTGAGAGTCGGGGCTACAATGAGCAGTTCTTC.